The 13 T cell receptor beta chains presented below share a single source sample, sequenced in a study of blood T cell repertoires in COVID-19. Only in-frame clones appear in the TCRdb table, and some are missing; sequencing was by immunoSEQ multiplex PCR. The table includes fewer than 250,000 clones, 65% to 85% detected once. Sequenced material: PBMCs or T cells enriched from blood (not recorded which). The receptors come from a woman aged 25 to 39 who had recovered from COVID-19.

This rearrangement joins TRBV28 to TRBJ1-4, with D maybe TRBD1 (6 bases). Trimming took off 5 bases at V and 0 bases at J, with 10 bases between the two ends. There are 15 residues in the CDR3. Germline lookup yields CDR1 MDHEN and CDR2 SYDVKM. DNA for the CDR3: TGTGCCAGCAGTCCTAGGACAGCAACTAATGAAAAACTGTTTTTT. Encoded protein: CASSPRTATNEKLFF.

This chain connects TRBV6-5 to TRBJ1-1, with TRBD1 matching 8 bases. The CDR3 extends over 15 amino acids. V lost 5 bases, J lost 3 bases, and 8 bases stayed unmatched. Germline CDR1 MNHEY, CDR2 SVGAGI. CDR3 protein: CASSRRGQGDTEAFF. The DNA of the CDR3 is TGTGCCAGCAGTCGAAGAGGACAGGGAGACACTGAAGCTTTCTTT.

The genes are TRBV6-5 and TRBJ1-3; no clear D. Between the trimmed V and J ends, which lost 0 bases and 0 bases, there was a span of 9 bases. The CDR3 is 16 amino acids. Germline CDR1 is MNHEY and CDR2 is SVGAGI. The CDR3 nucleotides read TGTGCCAGCAGTTACTCGGAGCCCTACTCTGGAAACACCATATATTTT. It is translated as CASSYSEPYSGNTIYF.

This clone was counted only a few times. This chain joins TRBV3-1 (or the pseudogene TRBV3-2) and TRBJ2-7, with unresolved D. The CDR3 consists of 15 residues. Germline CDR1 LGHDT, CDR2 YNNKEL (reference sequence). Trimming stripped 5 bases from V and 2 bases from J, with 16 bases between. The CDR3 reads CASSSRLVDPYEQYF. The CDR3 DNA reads TGTGCCAGCAGCTCTAGGTTGGTAGACCCCTACGAGCAGTACTTC.

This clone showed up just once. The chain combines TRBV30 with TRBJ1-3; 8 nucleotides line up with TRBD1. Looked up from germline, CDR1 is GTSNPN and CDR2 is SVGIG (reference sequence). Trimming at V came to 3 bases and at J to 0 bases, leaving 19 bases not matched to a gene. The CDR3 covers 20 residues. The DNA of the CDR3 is TGTGCCTGGAGCCACCTACCGGGACAGGCGCCAGACACCTCTGGAAACACCATATATTTT. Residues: CAWSHLPGQAPDTSGNTIYF. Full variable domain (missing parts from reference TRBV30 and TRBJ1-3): SQTIHQWPATLVQPVGSPLSLECTVEGTSNPNLYWYRQAAGRGLQLLFYSVGIGQISSEVPQNLSASRPQDRQFILSSKKLLLSDSGFYLCAWSHLPGQAPDTSGNTIYFGEGSWLTVV.

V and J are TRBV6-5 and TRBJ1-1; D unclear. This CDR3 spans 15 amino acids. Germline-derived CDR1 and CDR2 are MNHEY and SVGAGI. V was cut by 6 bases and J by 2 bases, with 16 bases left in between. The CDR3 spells CASRYNDGLNTEAFF. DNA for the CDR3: TGTGCCAGCAGGTACAACGATGGACTCAACACTGAAGCTTTCTTT.

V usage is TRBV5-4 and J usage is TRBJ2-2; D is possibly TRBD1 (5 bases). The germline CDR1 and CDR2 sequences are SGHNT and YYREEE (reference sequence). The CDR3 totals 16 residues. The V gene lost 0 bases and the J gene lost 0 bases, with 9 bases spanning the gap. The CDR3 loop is CASSLVPTANTGELFF. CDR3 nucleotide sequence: TGTGCCAGCAGCTTGGTTCCGACAGCGAACACCGGGGAGCTGTTTTTT.

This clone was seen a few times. The DNA for the CDR3 is TGCGCCAGCAGCGCTCAGACCCAGGGGGCTACCGGGGAGCTGTTTTTT. Encoded protein: CASSAQTQGATGELFF. V gene TRBV5-1 combines with J gene TRBJ2-2; 8 positions agree with TRBD1. Germline CDR1 is SGHRS and CDR2 is YFSETQ. The CDR3 has 16 amino acids. The J segment lost 5 bases and the V segment lost 4 bases, leaving 10 bases of the junction unmatched.

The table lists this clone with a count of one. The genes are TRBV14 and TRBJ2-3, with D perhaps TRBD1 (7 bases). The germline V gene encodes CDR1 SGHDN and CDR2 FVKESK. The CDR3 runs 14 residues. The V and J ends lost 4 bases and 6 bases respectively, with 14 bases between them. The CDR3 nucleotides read TGTGCCAGCAGCCGCAGGGGGGAAGGGGATACGCAGTATTTT. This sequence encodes CASSRRGEGDTQYF.

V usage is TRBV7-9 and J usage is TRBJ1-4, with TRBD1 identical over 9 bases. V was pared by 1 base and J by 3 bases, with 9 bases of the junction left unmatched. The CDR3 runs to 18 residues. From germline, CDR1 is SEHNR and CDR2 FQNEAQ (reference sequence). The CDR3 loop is CASSLGVTGGASNEKLFF. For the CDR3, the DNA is TGTGCCAGCAGCTTAGGTGTGACAGGGGGGGCCTCTAATGAAAAACTGTTTTTT.

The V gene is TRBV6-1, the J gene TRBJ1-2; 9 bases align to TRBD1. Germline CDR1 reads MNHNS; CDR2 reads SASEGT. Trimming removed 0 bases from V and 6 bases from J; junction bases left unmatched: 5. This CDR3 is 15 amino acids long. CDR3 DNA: TGTGCCAGCAGTGAAGCGAGAAGGACAGGGGATGGCTACACCTTC. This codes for CASSEARRTGDGYTF.

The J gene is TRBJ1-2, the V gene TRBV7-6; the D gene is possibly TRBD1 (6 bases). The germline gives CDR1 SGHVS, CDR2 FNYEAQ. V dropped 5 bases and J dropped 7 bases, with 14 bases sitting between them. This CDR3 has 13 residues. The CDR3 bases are TGTGCCAGCAGCGCACGACAGGACGGTGGCTACACCTTC. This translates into CASSARQDGGYTF. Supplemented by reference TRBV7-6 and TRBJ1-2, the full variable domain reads GAGVSQSPRYKVTKRGQDVALRCDPISGHVSLYWYRQALGQGPEFLTYFNYEAQQDKSGLPNDRFSAERPEGSISTLTIQRTEQRDSAMYRCASSARQDGGYTFGSGTRLTVV.

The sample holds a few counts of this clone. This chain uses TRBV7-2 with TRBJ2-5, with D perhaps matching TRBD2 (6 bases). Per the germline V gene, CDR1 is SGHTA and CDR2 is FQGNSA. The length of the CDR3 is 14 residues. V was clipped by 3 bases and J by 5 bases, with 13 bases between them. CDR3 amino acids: CASSFPGTRETQYF. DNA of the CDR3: TGTGCCAGCAGCTTCCCCGGGACTCGGGAGACCCAGTACTTC.